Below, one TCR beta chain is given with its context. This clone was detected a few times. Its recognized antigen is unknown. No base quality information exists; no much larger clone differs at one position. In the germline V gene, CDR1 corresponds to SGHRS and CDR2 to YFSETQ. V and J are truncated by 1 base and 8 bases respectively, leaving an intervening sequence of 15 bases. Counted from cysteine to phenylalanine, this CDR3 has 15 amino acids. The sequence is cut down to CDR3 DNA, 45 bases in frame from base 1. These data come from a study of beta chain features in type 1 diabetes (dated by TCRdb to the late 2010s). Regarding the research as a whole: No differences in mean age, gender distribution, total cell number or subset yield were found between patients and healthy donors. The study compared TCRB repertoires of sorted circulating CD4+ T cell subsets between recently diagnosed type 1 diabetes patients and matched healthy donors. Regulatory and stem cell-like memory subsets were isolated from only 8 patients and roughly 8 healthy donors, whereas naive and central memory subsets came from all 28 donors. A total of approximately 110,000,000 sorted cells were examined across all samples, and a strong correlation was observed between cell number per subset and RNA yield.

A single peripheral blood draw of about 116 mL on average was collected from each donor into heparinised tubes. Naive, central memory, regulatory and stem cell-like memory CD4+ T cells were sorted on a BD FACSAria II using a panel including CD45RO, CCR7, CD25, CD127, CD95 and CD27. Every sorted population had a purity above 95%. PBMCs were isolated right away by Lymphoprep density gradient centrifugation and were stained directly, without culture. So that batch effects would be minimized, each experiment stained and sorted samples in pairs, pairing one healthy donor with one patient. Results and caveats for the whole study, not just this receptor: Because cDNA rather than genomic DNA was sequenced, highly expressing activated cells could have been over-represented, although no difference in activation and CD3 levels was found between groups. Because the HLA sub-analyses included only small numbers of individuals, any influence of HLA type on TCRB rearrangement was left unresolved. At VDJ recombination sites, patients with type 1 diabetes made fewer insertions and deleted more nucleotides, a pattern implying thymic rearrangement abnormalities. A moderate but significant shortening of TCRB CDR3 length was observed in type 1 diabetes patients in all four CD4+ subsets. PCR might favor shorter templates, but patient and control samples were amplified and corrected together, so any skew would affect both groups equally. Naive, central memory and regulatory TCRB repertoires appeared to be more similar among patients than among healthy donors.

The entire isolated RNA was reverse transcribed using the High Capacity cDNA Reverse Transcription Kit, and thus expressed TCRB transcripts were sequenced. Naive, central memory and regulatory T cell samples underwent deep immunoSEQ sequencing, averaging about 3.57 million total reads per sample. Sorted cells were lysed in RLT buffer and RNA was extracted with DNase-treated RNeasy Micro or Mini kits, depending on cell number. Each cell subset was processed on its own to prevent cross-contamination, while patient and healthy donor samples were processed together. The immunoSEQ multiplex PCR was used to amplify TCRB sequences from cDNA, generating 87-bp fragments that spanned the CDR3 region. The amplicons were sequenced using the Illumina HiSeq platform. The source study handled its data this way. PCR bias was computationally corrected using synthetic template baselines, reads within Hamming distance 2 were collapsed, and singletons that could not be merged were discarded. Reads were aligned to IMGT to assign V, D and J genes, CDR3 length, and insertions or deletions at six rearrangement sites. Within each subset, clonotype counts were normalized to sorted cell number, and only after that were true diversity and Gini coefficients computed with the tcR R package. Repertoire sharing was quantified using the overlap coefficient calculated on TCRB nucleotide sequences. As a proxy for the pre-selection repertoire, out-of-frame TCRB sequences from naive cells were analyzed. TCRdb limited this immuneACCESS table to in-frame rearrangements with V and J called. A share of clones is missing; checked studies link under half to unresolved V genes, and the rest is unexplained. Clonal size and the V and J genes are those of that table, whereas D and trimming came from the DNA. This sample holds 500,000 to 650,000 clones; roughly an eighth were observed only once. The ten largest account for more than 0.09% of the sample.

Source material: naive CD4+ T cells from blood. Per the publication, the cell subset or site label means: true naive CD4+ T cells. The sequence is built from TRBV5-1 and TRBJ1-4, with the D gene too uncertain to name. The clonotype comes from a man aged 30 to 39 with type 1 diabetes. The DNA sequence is TGCGCCAGCAGCTTGAGCGGAACCGGTCTGGAAAAACTGTTTTTT. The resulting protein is CASSLSGTGLEKLFF. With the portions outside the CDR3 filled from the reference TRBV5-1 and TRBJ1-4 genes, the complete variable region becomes KAGVTQTPRYLIKTRGQQVTLSCSPISGHRSVSWYQQTPGQGLQFLFEYFSETQRNKGNFPGRFSGRQFSNSRSEMNVSTLELGDSALYLCASSLSGTGLEKLFFGSGTQLSVL.